The 17 T cell receptor beta chains given below trace back to one sample, sequenced in a study of CD8 T cells in ankylosing spondylitis. TCRdb called the 5' RACE reads again in MiXCR, with one record for every CDR3 protein. The sample has over 150,000 distinct CDR3 sequences, 18% seen once. Sequencing input: blood, either unsorted or a sorted T cell fraction (not recorded which). Source of these receptors: a male donor under 30 with ankylosing spondylitis or in good health (not recorded which).

This clonotype has a count of ten or more. The chain carries TRBV7-9 and TRBJ2-3, with 9 bases lining up with TRBD2. This CDR3 contains 20 residues. The V segment lost 5 bases and the J segment 0 bases; nucleotides outside the gene matches: 18. Germline CDR1 is SEHNR and CDR2 is FQNEAQ (reference sequence). The CDR3 DNA sequence: TGTGCCAGCAGCGAGAAAAGACCCGGATCTAGCGGGACAAGCACAGATACGCAGTATTTT. Translating gives CASSEKRPGSSGTSTDTQYF. The full variable domain, with the rest looked up from reference TRBV7-9 and TRBJ2-3, is DTGVSQNPRHKITKRGQNVTFRCDPISEHNRLYWYRQTLGQGPEFLTYFQNEAQLEKSRLLSDRFSAERPKGSFSTLEIQRTEQGDSAMYLCASSEKRPGSSGTSTDTQYFGPGTRLTVL.

This clonotype has at least ten counts. This sequence joins TRBV19 and TRBJ2-3, with 8 bases lining up with TRBD2. Germline CDR1 is LNHDA and CDR2 is SQIVND (reference sequence). After removal of 3 bases from V and 4 bases from J, the junction contained 9 bases not matched to a gene. The CDR3 is 16 residues long. The CDR3 spells CASSIFPGAGADTQYF. DNA of the CDR3: TGTGCCAGTAGTATTTTTCCCGGAGCGGGAGCAGATACGCAGTATTTT.

This clonotype was counted ten times or more. The chain employs TRBV5-1 and TRBJ2-7; maybe TRBD2 (5 bases). V was shortened by 4 bases and J by 2 bases, with 10 bases between the two germline ends. The CDR3 sequence is 13 residues long. Germline V gene lookup returns CDR1 SGHRS and CDR2 YFSETQ. This CDR3 reads CASSPGGTYEQYV. In nucleotides, the CDR3 is TGCGCCAGCAGCCCAGGAGGCACCTACGAGCAGTACGTC.

This clonotype was seen ten or more times. The CDR3 region has the DNA TGCAGTGCTGAGGGACTAGCGGGAGTCCCGAACTACAATGAGCAGTTCTTC. It yields the protein CSAEGLAGVPNYNEQFF. This chain links TRBV20-1 with TRBJ2-1; 14 positions agree with TRBD2. Trimming took 5 bases from V and 3 from J; bases not matched to a gene: 9. Germline V CDR1 and CDR2: DFQATT, SNEGSKA (reference sequence). This CDR3 spans 17 amino acids.

There are many counts of this clonotype. The chain joins TRBV4-2 to TRBJ2-3; 11 positions agree with TRBD2. From germline, CDR1 is LGHNA and CDR2 YNFKEQ. This CDR3 spans 16 amino acids. Trimming removed 3 bases from V and 4 bases from J; junction bases left unmatched: 6. The DNA of the CDR3 is TGTGCCAGCAGCCAGTTAACTAGCGGGAGTGCAGATACGCAGTATTTT. Its translation: CASSQLTSGSADTQYF.

This clonotype showed up just a few times. The CDR3 sequence: CSVAHGSNTGELFF. CDR3 nucleotide sequence: TGCAGCGTTGCCCACGGGTCGAACACCGGGGAGCTGTTTTTT. This sequence joins TRBV29-1 and TRBJ2-2; D remains ambiguous. Germline CDR1 is SQVTM and CDR2 is ANQGSEA. There are 14 residues in the CDR3. The V gene lost 4 bases and the J gene lost 0 bases, with 9 bases spanning the gap.

The sample holds many counts of this clonotype. The chain couples TRBV20-1 to TRBJ2-1; 7 bases are a match to TRBD1. With 4 bases clipped from V and 1 base from J, the junction kept 10 bases outside the gene matches. Looked up from germline, CDR1 is DFQATT and CDR2 is SNEGSKA (reference sequence). This CDR3 has 16 residues. The CDR3 loop is CSANEWGQISYNEQFF. The CDR3 region has the DNA TGCAGTGCTAACGAATGGGGACAGATTTCCTACAATGAGCAGTTCTTC.

By share of the sample, this clonotype is medium-sized. The chain joins TRBV2 to TRBJ2-1; 12 nucleotides match TRBD2. The CDR3 consists of 12 residues. Germline CDR1 reads SNHLY; CDR2 reads FYNNEI. V was pared by 6 bases and J by 10 bases, with 1 base of the junction left unmatched. DNA for the CDR3: TGTGCCAGCAGCGGACTAGCGGGAGAGCAGTTCTTC. The encoded protein is CASSGLAGEQFF.

CDR3 nucleotide sequence: TGTGCCAGCAAAGGGTACGAATCCTACAATGAGCAGTTCTTC. It yields the protein CASKGYESYNEQFF. The chain has TRBV6-5 and TRBJ2-1; D uncertain. The V and J ends lost 7 bases and 1 base respectively, with 11 bases between them. CDR3 size: 14 residues. Germline lookup yields CDR1 MNHEY and CDR2 SVGAGI.

This sequence joins TRBV28 and TRBJ1-2, with 7 bases lining up with TRBD1. CDR1 and CDR2 from the germline V gene are MDHEN and SYDVKM. CDR3 size: 16 residues. The V segment lost 5 bases and the J segment 4 bases; nucleotides outside the gene matches: 13. This CDR3 is CASSQRGTVVTYGYTF. The CDR3 nucleotides read TGTGCCAGCAGTCAACGAGGGACAGTTGTGACCTATGGCTACACCTTC.

In this sample, this clonotype turned up many times. The rearrangement links TRBV12-3 or TRBV12-4 to TRBJ2-6, with D unresolved. Trimming left V 3 bases short and J 1 base short, with 7 bases between. This CDR3 region has 15 residues. CDR3 coding DNA: TGTGCCAGCAGTTTTTTGGCGTCTGGGGCCAACGTCCTGACTTTC. This gives the protein CASSFLASGANVLTF.

This clonotype appeared many times. This chain connects TRBV12-3 or TRBV12-4 to TRBJ1-2; maybe TRBD1 (5 bases). This CDR3 contains 12 residues. V was cut by 1 base and J by 7 bases, with 7 bases left in between. CDR3 DNA sequence: TGTGCCAGCAGTTTAGACAGGTTTGGCTACACCTTC. It encodes CASSLDRFGYTF.

This clonotype has ten or more counts. The gene calls are TRBV11-2 and TRBJ1-6, with 8 bases aligning to TRBD1. Germline V gene data show CDR1 as SGHAT and CDR2 as FQNNGV. The CDR3 is made up of 15 amino acids. The junction had 11 bases not matched to a gene; V was cut back by 8 bases and J by 8 bases. The CDR3 DNA follows: TGTGCCAGCTCCAGGGGGCGGAATGGTTATTCACCCCTCCACTTT. Translating gives CASSRGRNGYSPLHF.

This clonotype was seen many times. This chain links TRBV5-1 with TRBJ2-1; perhaps TRBD1 as D (6 bases). The CDR3 is 15 amino acids. Germline values: CDR1 SGHRS, CDR2 YFSETQ. Trimming pared 0 bases from V and 7 bases from J, leaving 14 bases between. Written as DNA, the CDR3 is TGCGCCAGCAGCTTGGACAGGGCCTCGGGGAATGAGCAGTTCTTC. Its protein product is CASSLDRASGNEQFF.

This clonotype was observed at least ten times. J is TRBJ2-1 and V is TRBV7-2, with unresolved D. From germline, CDR1 is SGHTA and CDR2 FQGNSA. The CDR3 contains 10 residues. Trimming left V 4 bases short and J 13 bases short, with 8 bases between. The CDR3: CASSCQVQFF. The CDR3 DNA reads TGTGCCAGCAGCTGTCAAGTCCAGTTCTTC.

This clonotype was picked up many times. The gene calls are TRBV4-3 and TRBJ2-7, with D perhaps matching TRBD2 (5 bases). The CDR3 runs 14 residues. Trimming took 1 base from V and 4 from J, leaving 11 bases between them. Germline V lookup: CDR1 LGHNA, CDR2 YSLEER. Here the CDR3 DNA reads TGCGCCAGCAGCCAAGGGAGGCCCTTTTACGAGCAGTACTTC. It encodes CASSQGRPFYEQYF.

This clonotype was picked up a small number of times. The chain couples TRBV7-9 to TRBJ2-2; D is uncertain. Trimming stripped 4 bases from V and 0 bases from J, with 6 bases between. Germline CDR1 SEHNR, CDR2 FQNEAQ (reference sequence). This CDR3 region has 14 residues. The CDR3 DNA sequence: TGTGCCAGCAGCTCCGACCCGAACACCGGGGAGCTGTTTTTT. Amino acid sequence: CASSSDPNTGELFF.